These T cell receptor beta chains were read from a single sample in a study of T cells in Graves' hyperthyroidism and ophthalmopathy. TCRdb re-derived calls from the multiplex PCR reads in MiXCR, one entry per CDR3 protein. The sample consists of 550,000 to 700,000 distinct CDR3 sequences, around 42% of them appearing once. What was sequenced was peripheral blood or thyroid tissue (not recorded which). The source is an adult woman with Graves' disease, either hyperthyroidism or ophthalmopathy (not recorded which). Both conserved end residues are part of each CDR3. The order of the fields is CDR3 length, V gene, clone size, J gene, D gene, CDR3 protein, CDR3 DNA. D genes are given only for firm matches. Expanded clones are given a class, and other clones once, few, many or no size at all.

16	TRBV2	-	TRBJ2-2	-	CASSRGVGTNTGELFF	TGTGCCAGCAGCCGAGGGGTGGGGACGAACACCGGGGAGCTGTTTTTT
12	TRBV18	few	TRBJ1-6	TRBD1	CASSPSGQGFHF	TGTGCCAGCTCACCGTCGGGACAGGGGTTCCACTTT
16	TRBV5-6	once	TRBJ1-1	-	CASSLGRTASPLEAFF	TGTGCCAGCAGCTTGGGACGGACCGCATCCCCTCTTGAAGCTTTCTTT
16	TRBV6-1	-	TRBJ2-5	-	CASRKDTGYSNQPQYF	TGTGCCAGCAGGAAGGACACGGGATATAGCAATCAGCCCCAGTACTTC
15	TRBV10-2	-	TRBJ2-5	-	CASSESLGTTETQYF	TGCGCCAGCAGTGAGTCGCTGGGTACCACCGAGACCCAGTACTTC
14	TRBV5-1	-	TRBJ1-6	-	CASSLGQGYTPLHF	TGCGCCAGCAGCTTGGGGCAGGGGTATACACCCCTCCACTTT
16	TRBV5-6	-	TRBJ2-5	TRBD2	CASSLPGLAGVETQYF	TGTGCCAGCAGCTTACCGGGACTAGCGGGAGTTGAGACCCAGTACTTC
11	TRBV25-1	few	TRBJ2-7	TRBD1	CASSEDREQYF	TGTGCCAGCAGTGAGGACAGGGAGCAGTACTTC
11	TRBV20-1	-	TRBJ1-1	-	CSADERYEAFF	TGCAGTGCTGACGAACGATATGAAGCTTTCTTT
15	TRBV11-2	many	TRBJ1-2	TRBD1	CASSSLRQGVYGYTF	TGTGCCAGCAGCTCCCTGCGACAGGGCGTCTATGGCTACACCTTC
14	TRBV24-1	-	TRBJ2-5	-	CATSGEGDMKTQHF	TGTGCCACCAGTGGGGAGGGGGATATGAAGACCCAGCACTTC
11	TRBV7-9	many	TRBJ1-2	-	CASSSGNGYTF	TGTGCCAGCAGCTCAGGGAATGGCTACACCTTC
15	TRBV15	-	TRBJ1-2	-	CATSRPPGRGGGYTF	TGTGCCACCAGCAGACCCCCGGGCAGGGGAGGCGGCTACACCTTC
17	TRBV10-2	-	TRBJ2-7	TRBD2	CASSPPAGTSGGREQYF	TGCGCCAGCAGCCCTCCAGCCGGGACTAGCGGAGGGCGGGAGCAGTACTTC
14	TRBV5-1	-	TRBJ1-1	TRBD1	CASSHMGQGTEAFF	TGCGCCAGCAGCCATATGGGACAGGGGACTGAAGCTTTCTTT
15	TRBV2	many	TRBJ2-5	TRBD1	CASSLTGASKTTQYF	TGTGCCAGCAGTTTGACAGGGGCATCCAAGACGACCCAGTACTTC
15	TRBV5-1	many	TRBJ1-1	TRBD1	CASSSTTGEFTEAFF	TGCGCCAGCAGCTCTACGACAGGGGAGTTCACTGAAGCTTTCTTT
16	TRBV4-1	many	TRBJ2-7	TRBD2	CASSQGIAGRVYEQYF	TGCGCCAGCAGCCAAGGGATAGCGGGACGGGTCTACGAGCAGTACTTC
15	TRBV2	many	TRBJ1-2	TRBD1	CASSLRGQGAVGYTF	TGTGCCAGCAGCTTACGCGGACAGGGGGCGGTTGGCTACACCTTC
15	TRBV2	-	TRBJ1-1	TRBD1	CASSLQGNGYTEAFF	TGTGCCAGCAGTCTACAGGGGAATGGCTACACTGAAGCTTTCTTT
15	TRBV13	-	TRBJ2-2	-	CASSTDRARVGELFF	TGTGCCAGCAGCACCGATCGGGCGAGAGTCGGGGAGCTGTTTTTT
10	TRBV15	-	TRBJ2-2	-	CATSTGELFF	TGTGCCACTTCCACCGGGGAGCTGTTTTTT
13	TRBV20-1	-	TRBJ2-7	TRBD1	CSAIRNPQDRLYF	TGCAGTGCTATCCGAAACCCCCAGGACAGGTTGTACTTC
14	TRBV5-1	many	TRBJ1-4	-	CASSLRRPEEKLFF	TGCGCCAGCAGCTTGAGGAGACCCGAGGAAAAACTGTTTTTT
14	TRBV10-3	-	TRBJ1-1	-	CAISETGGWTEAFF	TGTGCCATCAGTGAGACGGGGGGGTGGACTGAAGCTTTCTTT
17	TRBV5-1	many	TRBJ1-5	TRBD1	CASSLIPRGNSNQPQHF	TGCGCCAGCAGCTTGATTCCCAGGGGGAATAGCAATCAGCCCCAGCATTTT
14	TRBV7-2	-	TRBJ1-2	TRBD1	CASSPGQSVGGHTF	TGTGCCAGCAGCCCGGGACAGTCAGTGGGAGGCCACACCTTC
20	TRBV11-2	-	TRBJ2-7	TRBD2	CASSTTPGLAGLPGAYEQYF	TGTGCCAGCAGTACCACGCCCGGACTAGCGGGGCTCCCAGGGGCCTACGAGCAGTACTTC
13	TRBV29-1	-	TRBJ1-1	-	CSVVRQVGTEAFF	TGCAGCGTTGTCAGACAGGTGGGGACTGAAGCTTTCTTT
16	TRBV7-9	-	TRBJ2-5	TRBD2	CASSLAPSGKGETQYF	TGTGCCAGCAGCTTAGCGCCTAGCGGGAAGGGGGAGACCCAGTACTTC
14	TRBV28	many	TRBJ1-2	-	CASSFQSISYGYTF	TGTGCCAGCAGTTTCCAGAGCATTTCCTATGGCTACACCTTC
12	TRBV29-1	-	TRBJ2-7	TRBD1	CSAGQESYEQYF	TGCAGCGCTGGACAGGAGTCCTACGAGCAGTACTTC
14	TRBV10-2	-	TRBJ1-1	TRBD1	CASRDRGRVTEAFF	TGCGCCAGCCGGGACAGGGGACGGGTCACTGAAGCTTTCTTT
15	TRBV24-1	-	TRBJ1-2	-	CATSDPRGRGYGYTF	TGTGCCACCAGTGACCCCAGGGGTCGAGGCTATGGCTACACCTTC
14	TRBV12-3/TRBV12-4	many	TRBJ2-5	TRBD1	CASSGTVTQETQYF	TGTGCCAGCAGCGGGACAGTCACACAAGAGACCCAGTACTTC
16	TRBV6-5	-	TRBJ1-5	TRBD1	CASSTPGQGISQPQHF	TGTGCCAGCAGTACCCCGGGACAGGGGATAAGTCAGCCCCAGCATTTT
9	TRBV7-8	few	TRBJ2-7	-	CASSFSGDF	TGTGCCAGCAGCTTTAGTGGGGACTTT
13	TRBV25-1	few	TRBJ1-2	TRBD1	CASRGQGAAGYTF	TGTGCCAGCAGAGGACAGGGGGCGGCTGGCTACACCTTC
14	TRBV20-1	once	TRBJ2-7	TRBD2	CSATRLSGSYEQYF	TGCAGTGCTACGCGACTTAGCGGGAGCTACGAGCAGTACTTC
13	TRBV6-5	-	TRBJ2-6	-	CASSYRGADVLTF	TGTGCCAGCAGTTACAGGGGGGCCGACGTCCTGACTTTC
14	TRBV6-5	-	TRBJ2-5	-	CASRDQGMMETQYF	TGTGCCAGCAGAGATCAGGGGATGATGGAGACCCAGTACTTC
14	TRBV24-1	once	TRBJ2-5	-	CATSDGQSQETQYF	TGTGCCACCAGTGATGGACAGTCGCAAGAGACCCAGTACTTC
13	TRBV30	few	TRBJ1-5	-	CAARTVSNQPQHF	TGTGCCGCCCGGACAGTAAGCAATCAGCCCCAGCATTTT
16	TRBV6-2/TRBV6-3	-	TRBJ2-7	-	CASSYSRTEGENEQYF	TGTGCCAGCAGTTACTCGAGGACAGAGGGAGAAAACGAGCAGTACTTC
13	TRBV7-3	once	TRBJ1-1	-	CASSLTGGAKAFF	TGTGCCAGCAGCTTAACGGGGGGGGCGAAAGCTTTCTTT
17	TRBV12-3/TRBV12-4	-	TRBJ2-7	-	CASSFPPRAGPEYEQYF	TGTGCCAGCAGTTTCCCCCCGCGGGCGGGACCAGAATACGAGCAGTACTTC
12	TRBV7-2	many	TRBJ2-7	-	CASSDRSYEQYF	TGTGCCAGCAGCGACCGCTCCTACGAGCAGTACTTC
15	TRBV2	many	TRBJ2-2	-	CASSVGLTNTGELFF	TGTGCCAGCAGTGTGGGGCTAACGAACACCGGGGAGCTGTTTTTT
16	TRBV19	-	TRBJ1-3	TRBD1	CASSISRTGRGNTIYF	TGTGCCAGTAGTATCTCCCGGACAGGAAGAGGGAACACCATATATTTT
17	TRBV9	-	TRBJ2-6	-	CASSSQSGGIGADVLTF	TGTGCCAGCAGCTCCCAAAGTGGGGGGATCGGGGCCGACGTCCTGACTTTC
15	TRBV18	few	TRBJ1-1	-	CASSPPRRGITGAFF	TGTGCCAGCTCACCACCTAGGAGGGGCATAACCGGGGCTTTCTTT
14	TRBV15	-	TRBJ2-7	-	CATSRDLRGYEQYF	TGTGCCACCAGCAGAGATCTAAGAGGATACGAGCAGTACTTC
14	TRBV6-2/TRBV6-3	-	TRBJ2-5	-	CASSPPTTQETQYF	TGTGCCAGCAGCCCCCCTACGACTCAAGAGACCCAGTACTTC